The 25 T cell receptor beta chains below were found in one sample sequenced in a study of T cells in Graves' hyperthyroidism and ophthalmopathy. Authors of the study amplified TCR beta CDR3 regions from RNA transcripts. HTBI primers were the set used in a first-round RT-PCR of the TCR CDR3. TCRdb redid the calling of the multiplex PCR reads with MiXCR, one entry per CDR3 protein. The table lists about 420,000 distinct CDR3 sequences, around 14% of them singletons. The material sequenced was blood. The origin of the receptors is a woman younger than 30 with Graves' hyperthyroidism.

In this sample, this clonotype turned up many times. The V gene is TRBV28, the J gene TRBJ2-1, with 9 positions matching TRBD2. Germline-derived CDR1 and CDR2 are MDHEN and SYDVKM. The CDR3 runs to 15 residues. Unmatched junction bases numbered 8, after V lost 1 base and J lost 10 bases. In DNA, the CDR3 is TGTGCCAGCAGTTTATCTAGCGGGACCGTCAAAGAGCAGTTCTTC. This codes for CASSLSSGTVKEQFF.

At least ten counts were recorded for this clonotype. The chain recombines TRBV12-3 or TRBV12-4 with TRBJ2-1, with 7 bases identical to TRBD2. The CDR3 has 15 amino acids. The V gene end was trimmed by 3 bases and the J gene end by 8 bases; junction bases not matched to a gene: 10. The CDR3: CASSFLGEGHYEQFF. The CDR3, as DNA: TGTGCCAGCAGTTTTTTGGGGGAGGGCCACTATGAGCAGTTCTTC.

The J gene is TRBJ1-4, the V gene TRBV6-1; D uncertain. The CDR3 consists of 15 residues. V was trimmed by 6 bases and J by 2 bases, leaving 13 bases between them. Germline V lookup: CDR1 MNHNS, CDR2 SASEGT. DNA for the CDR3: TGTGCCAGCAGAGGCGCTGGGAGCACTAATGAAAAACTGTTTTTT. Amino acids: CASRGAGSTNEKLFF.

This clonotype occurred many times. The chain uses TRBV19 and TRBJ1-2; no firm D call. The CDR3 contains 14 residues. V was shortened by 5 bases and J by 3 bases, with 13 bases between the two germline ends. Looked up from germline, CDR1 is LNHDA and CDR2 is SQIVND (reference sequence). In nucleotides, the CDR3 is TGTGCCAGTAGTTTTGGGCGTACGGACTATGGCTACACCTTC. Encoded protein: CASSFGRTDYGYTF.

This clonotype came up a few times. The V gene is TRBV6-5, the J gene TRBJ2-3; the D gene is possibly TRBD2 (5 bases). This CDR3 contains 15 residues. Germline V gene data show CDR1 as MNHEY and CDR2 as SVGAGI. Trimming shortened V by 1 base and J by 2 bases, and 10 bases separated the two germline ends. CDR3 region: CASSYYGKPTDTQYF. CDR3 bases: TGTGCCAGCAGTTACTACGGGAAACCCACAGATACGCAGTATTTT.

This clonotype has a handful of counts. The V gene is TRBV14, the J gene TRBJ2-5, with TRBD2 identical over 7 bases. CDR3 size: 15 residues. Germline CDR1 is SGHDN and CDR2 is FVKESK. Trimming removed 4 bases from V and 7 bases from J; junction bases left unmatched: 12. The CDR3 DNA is TGTGCCAGCAGCCTGGGACGGAGGACGGGGGGGACCCAGTACTTC. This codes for CASSLGRRTGGTQYF.

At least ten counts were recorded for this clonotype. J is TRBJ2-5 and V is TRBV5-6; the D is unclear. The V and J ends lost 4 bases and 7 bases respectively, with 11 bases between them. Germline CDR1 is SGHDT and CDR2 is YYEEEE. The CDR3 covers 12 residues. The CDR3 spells CASSLPDGTQYF. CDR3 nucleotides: TGTGCCAGCAGCCTTCCGGACGGGACCCAGTACTTC.

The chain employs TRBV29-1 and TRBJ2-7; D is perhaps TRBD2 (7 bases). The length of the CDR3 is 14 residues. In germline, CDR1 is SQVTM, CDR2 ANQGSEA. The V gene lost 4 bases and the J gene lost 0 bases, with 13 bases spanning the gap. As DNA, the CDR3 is TGCAGCGTTGGAACGGGGGGCAACTCCTACGAGCAGTACTTC. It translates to CSVGTGGNSYEQYF.

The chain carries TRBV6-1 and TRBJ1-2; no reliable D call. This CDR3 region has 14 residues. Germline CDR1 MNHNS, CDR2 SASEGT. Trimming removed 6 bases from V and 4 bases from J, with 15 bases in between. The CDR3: CASRSPATGYGYTF. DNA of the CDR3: TGTGCCAGCAGATCCCCGGCCACCGGCTATGGCTACACCTTC.

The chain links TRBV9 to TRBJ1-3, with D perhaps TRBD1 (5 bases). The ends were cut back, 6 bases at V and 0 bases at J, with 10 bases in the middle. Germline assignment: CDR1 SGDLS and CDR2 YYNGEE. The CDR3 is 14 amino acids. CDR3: CASKPDSSGNTIYF. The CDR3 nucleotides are TGTGCCAGCAAACCTGACAGCTCTGGAAACACCATATATTTT.

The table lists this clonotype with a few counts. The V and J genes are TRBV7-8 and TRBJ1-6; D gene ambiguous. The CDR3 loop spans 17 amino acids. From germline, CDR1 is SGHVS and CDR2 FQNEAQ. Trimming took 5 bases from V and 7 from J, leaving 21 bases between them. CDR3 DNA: TGTGCCAGCAGCGGCATCATCGTGCGGGAGACGAATTCACCCCTCCACTTT. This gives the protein CASSGIIVRETNSPLHF.

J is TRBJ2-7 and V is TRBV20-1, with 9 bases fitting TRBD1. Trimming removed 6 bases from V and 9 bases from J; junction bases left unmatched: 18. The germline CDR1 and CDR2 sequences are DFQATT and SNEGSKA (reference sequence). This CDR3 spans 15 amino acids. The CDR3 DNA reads TGCAGTGCAGGACCCACCGGGACAGGGCAACGCGGGCAGTACTTC. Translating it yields CSAGPTGTGQRGQYF.

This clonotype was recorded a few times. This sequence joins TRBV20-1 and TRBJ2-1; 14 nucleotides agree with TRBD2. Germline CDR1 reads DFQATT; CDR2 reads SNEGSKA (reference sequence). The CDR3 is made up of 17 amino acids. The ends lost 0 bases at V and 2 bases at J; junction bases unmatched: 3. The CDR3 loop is CSARDLTSGRAYNEQFF. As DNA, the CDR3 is TGCAGTGCTAGAGATCTGACTAGCGGGAGGGCCTACAATGAGCAGTTCTTC.

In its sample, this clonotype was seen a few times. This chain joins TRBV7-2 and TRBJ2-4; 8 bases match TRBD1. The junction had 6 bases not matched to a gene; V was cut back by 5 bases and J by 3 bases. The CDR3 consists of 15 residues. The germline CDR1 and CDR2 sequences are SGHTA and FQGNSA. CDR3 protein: CASSRAGGGKNIQYF. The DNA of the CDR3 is TGTGCCAGCAGCAGGGCAGGGGGCGGCAAAAACATTCAGTACTTC. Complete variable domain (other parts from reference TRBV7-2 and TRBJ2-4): GAGVSQSPSNKVTEKGKDVELRCDPISGHTALYWYRQSLGQGLEFLIYFQGNSAPDKSGLPSDRFSAERTGGSVSTLTIQRTQQEDSAVYLCASSRAGGGKNIQYFGAGTRLSVL.

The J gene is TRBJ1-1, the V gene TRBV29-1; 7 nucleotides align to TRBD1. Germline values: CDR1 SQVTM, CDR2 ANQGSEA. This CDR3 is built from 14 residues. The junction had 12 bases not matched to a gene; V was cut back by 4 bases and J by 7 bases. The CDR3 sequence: CSVVQGVKTSEAFF. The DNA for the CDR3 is TGCAGCGTTGTTCAGGGGGTGAAGACTAGTGAAGCTTTCTTT.

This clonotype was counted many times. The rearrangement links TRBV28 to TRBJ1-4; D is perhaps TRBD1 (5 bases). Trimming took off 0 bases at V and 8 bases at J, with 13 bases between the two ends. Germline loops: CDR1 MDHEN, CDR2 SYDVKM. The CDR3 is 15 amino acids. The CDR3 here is CASSLWSGPREKLFF. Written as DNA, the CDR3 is TGTGCCAGCAGTTTATGGTCAGGGCCCAGGGAAAAACTGTTTTTT.

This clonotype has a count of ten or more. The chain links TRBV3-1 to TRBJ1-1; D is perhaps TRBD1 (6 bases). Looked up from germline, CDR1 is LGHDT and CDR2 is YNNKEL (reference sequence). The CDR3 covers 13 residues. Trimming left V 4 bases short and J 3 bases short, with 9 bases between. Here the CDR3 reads CASSRQGHTEAFF. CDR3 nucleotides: TGTGCCAGCAGCCGTCAGGGGCACACTGAAGCTTTCTTT.

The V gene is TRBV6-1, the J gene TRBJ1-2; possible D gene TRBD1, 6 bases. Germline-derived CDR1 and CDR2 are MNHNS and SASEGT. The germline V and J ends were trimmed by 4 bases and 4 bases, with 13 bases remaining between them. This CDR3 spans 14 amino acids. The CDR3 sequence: CASSGTASSYGYTF. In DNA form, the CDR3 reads TGTGCCAGCAGTGGGACAGCCTCCAGCTATGGCTACACCTTC.

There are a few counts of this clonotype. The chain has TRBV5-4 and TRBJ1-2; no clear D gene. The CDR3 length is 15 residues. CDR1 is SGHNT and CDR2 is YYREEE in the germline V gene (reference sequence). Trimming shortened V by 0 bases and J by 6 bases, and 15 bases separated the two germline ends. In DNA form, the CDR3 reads TGTGCCAGCAGCTTGGCGGTCGGCGGAGGGAATGGCTACACCTTC. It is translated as CASSLAVGGGNGYTF.

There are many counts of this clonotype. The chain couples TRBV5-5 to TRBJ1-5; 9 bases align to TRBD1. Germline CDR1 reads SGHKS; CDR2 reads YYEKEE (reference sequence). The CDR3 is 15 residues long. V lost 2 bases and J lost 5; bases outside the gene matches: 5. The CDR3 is CASSFWTGDHQPQHF. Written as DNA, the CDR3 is TGTGCCAGCAGCTTCTGGACAGGGGACCATCAGCCCCAGCATTTT. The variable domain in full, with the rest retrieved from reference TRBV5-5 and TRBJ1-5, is DAGVTQSPTHLIKTRGQQVTLRCSPISGHKSVSWYQQVLGQGPQFIFQYYEKEERGRGNFPDRFSARQFPNYSSELNVNALLLGDSALYLCASSFWTGDHQPQHFGDGTRLSIL.

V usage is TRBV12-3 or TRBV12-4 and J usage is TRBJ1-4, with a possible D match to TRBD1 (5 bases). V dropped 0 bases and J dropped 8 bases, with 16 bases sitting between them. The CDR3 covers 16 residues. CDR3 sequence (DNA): TGTGCCAGCAGTTTAGCCGGGGGGGTTAGGAGAGAAAAACTGTTTTTT. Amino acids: CASSLAGGVRREKLFF.

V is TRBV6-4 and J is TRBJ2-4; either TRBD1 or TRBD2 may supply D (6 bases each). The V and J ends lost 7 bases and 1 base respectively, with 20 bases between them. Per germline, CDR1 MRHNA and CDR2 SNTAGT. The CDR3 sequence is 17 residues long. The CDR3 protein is CASKPSKGGSAKNIQYF. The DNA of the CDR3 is TGTGCCAGCAAACCCTCTAAGGGGGGTTCCGCCAAAAACATTCAGTACTTC.

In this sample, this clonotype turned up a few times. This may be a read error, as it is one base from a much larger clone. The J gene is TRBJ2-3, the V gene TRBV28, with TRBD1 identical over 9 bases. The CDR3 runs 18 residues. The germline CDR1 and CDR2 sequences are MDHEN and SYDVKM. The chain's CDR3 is CTSSRTRAGTGTTDTQYF. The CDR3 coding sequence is TGTACCAGCAGTCGAACTCGAGCAGGGACAGGGACGACAGATACGCAGTATTTT.

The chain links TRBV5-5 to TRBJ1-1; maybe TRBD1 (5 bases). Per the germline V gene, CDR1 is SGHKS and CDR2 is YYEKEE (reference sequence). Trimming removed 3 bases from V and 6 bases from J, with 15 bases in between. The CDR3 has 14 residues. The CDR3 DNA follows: TGTGCCAGCAGCTCTACAGGAGCTGGGGCTGAAGCTTTCTTT. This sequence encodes CASSSTGAGAEAFF.

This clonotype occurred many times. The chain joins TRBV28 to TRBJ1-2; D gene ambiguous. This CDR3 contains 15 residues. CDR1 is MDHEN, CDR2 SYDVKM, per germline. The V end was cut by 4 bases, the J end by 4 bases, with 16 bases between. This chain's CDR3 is CASSSPSRVTYGYTF. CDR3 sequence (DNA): TGTGCCAGCAGTTCCCCGTCCCGGGTGACCTATGGCTACACCTTC.